The clone carrying this TCR beta chain was counted once. The record originates from a study of blood T cell repertoires in COVID-19. At the level of the study: PBMCs, B-cell-depleted T cells, or T cells were the source of the cDNA or gDNA that made up the material.

The CDR3 contains 14 residues. Germline trimming cut 5 bases from V and 7 bases from J; bases unmatched to any gene: 5. CDR1 is SNHLY and CDR2 is FYNNEI in the germline V gene. Sequencing was performed with immunoSEQ multiplex PCR; in TCRdb, only in-frame clones are kept and a portion is missing. This table holds 180,000 or so clones, 87% found once. Source material: peripheral blood. This chain joins TRBV2 and TRBJ1-6, with 7 bases fitting TRBD1. The TCR was taken from a woman aged 45-60 years with acute or convalescent COVID-19. The CDR3 region is CASSRQGGNSPLHF. CDR3 coding DNA: TGTGCCAGCAGTCGACAGGGCGGGAATTCACCCCTCCACTTT.